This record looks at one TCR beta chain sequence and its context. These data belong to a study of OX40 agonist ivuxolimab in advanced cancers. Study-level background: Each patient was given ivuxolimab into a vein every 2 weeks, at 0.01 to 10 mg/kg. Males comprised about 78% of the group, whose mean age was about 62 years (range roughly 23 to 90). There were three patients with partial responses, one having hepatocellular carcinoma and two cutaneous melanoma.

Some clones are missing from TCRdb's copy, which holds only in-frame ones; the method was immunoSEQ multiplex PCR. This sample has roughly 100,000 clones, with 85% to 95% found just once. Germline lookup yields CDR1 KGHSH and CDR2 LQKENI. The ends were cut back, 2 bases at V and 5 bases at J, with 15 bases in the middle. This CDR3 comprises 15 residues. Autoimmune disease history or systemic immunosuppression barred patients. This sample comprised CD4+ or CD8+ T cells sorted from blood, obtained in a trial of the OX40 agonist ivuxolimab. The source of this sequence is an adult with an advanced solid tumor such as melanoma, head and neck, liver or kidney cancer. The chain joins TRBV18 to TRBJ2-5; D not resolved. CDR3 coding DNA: TGTGCCAGCTCACCAGACTTCCCATCGGTGGAGACCCAGTACTTC. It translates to CASSPDFPSVETQYF.